The clone carrying this TCR beta chain came up a few times. Its antigen is currently unknown. This sample was taken from a study of molecular identifiers for immune sequencing clone quantification. Notes on the study in general: Identical barcode-sharing TCR molecules could lead to underestimated sizes for highly expanded clones.

This CDR3 comprises 15 residues. Looked up from germline, CDR1 is GTSNPN and CDR2 is SVGIG (reference sequence). V was shortened by 0 bases and J by 1 base, with 11 bases between the two germline ends. MiXCR, run by TCRdb on the PCR reads, gives a single entry per CDR3 protein. The sample consists of about 630,000 distinct CDR3 sequences, approximately 24% of them appearing once. The chain couples TRBV30 to TRBJ2-3, with a possible D match to TRBD1 (6 bases). The sequence came from a human donor in good health. Some libraries in this study had Jurkat cell RNA spiked in. The sample consisted of naive CD8+ T cells from blood, with Jurkat cell RNA spiked in. Described subset: FACS-sorted CD8+CD4-CCR7+CD45RA+ naive T cells. This chain's CDR3 is CAWSVLNRGTDTQYF. The DNA of the CDR3 is TGTGCCTGGAGTGTACTAAACAGGGGCACAGATACGCAGTATTTT.